This TCR beta chain was identified during a study of vaccination and CD4 T cells after COVID-19. Study at large: Following dose two, a median 72 days (range 14 to 241) passed before post-vaccine samples were taken.

Study findings and constraints: When vaccine-specific clones from convalescent patients were examined, 304 of 307 were spike mono-reactive.

As regards this clonotype: Its target is not known.

At the Johns Hopkins FTIC core, DNA taken from cultured CD4+ T cells was sequenced by way of the Oncomine TCR Beta short-read assay. TCRdb re-analysed the PCR reads in MiXCR, keeping a single row per CDR3 protein. The data hold about 20,000 distinct CDR3 sequences, with roughly 55% observed a single time. Indicated treatment: roughly 11-day PBMC culture with coronavirus spike peptide pools or control peptides (ViraFEST assay). Both day 3 and day 7 involved replacing half of the medium with fresh IL-2 medium. Having spent about 10 days in culture, CD4+ T cells were then isolated by negative selection. The CDR3 runs 13 residues. V lost 3 bases and J 2 bases, leaving 8 bases between the germline ends.

The V gene is TRBV12-3 or TRBV12-4, the J gene TRBJ2-7; D gene unclear. The receptor comes from a human donor who had recovered from COVID-19. The specimen was CD4+ T cells from blood, cultured in vitro. In DNA, the CDR3 is TGTGCCAGCAGTTTGGGCACTACCTACGAGCAGTACTTC. Translating gives CASSLGTTYEQYF.